A single sample gave rise to the 30 T cell receptor beta chains below, sequenced in a study of blood T cell repertoires in COVID-19. The repertoire was sequenced with immunoSEQ multiplex PCR; TCRdb's copy has only in-frame clones and lacks some. The sample includes 130,000 or so clones, about 86% of them seen just once. Sequenced material: peripheral blood. These receptors originate from a man at least 80 years old with active or convalescent COVID-19.

This clone was picked up one time. The gene calls are TRBV4-1 and TRBJ1-2; TRBD1 agrees at 9 bases. Losses at the gene ends were 2 bases for V and 1 base for J; bases not matched to a gene: 5. The CDR3 is 16 amino acids. CDR1 and CDR2 from the germline V gene are MGHRA and YSYEKL. CDR3 residues: CASSQRDRGGNYGYTF. CDR3 DNA: TGCGCCAGCAGCCAACGAGACAGGGGGGGTAACTATGGCTACACCTTC.

The rearrangement uses TRBV3-1 (or the pseudogene TRBV3-2) and TRBJ1-1, with 8 nucleotides matching TRBD1. The CDR3 extends over 14 amino acids. Germline V gene sequence: CDR1 LGHDT, CDR2 YNNKEL (reference sequence). With V trimmed by 4 bases and J by 5 bases, 6 bases remained unmatched. The CDR3: CASSPRQGQTEAFF. In nucleotides, the CDR3 is TGTGCCAGCAGCCCGAGACAGGGGCAAACTGAAGCTTTCTTT.

DNA for the CDR3: TGCGCCAGCAGCCGCCGACAGGGGGCTAATGAAAAACTGTTTTTT. It specifies CASSRRQGANEKLFF. The chain has TRBV4-3 and TRBJ1-4; 9 bases fit TRBD1. The V and J ends lost 4 bases and 3 bases, in that order; junction bases with no gene match: 3. The CDR3 covers 15 residues. Germline-derived CDR1 and CDR2 are LGHNA and YSLEER.

The CDR3 reads CASSVAGGGGMNEQFF. The CDR3 DNA follows: TGTGCCAGCAGCGTAGCAGGCGGGGGGGGCATGAATGAGCAGTTCTTC. The V gene is TRBV9, the J gene TRBJ2-1, with 9 bases that match TRBD2. J lost 7 bases, V lost 0 bases, and 8 bases had no gene match. CDR3 length equals 16 residues. Germline V gene data show CDR1 as SGDLS and CDR2 as YYNGEE.

This rearrangement joins TRBV7-8 to TRBJ2-7, with 10 bases fitting TRBD1. Germline trimming cut 5 bases from V and 2 bases from J; bases unmatched to any gene: 3. CDR3 length: 14 residues. CDR1 SGHVS and CDR2 FQNEAQ come from the germline V gene. CDR3 DNA: TGTGCCAGCAGCCGAGACAGGGGGCCCTACGAGCAGTACTTC. Its translation: CASSRDRGPYEQYF.

The chain employs TRBV27 and TRBJ1-2, with D perhaps matching TRBD1 (6 bases). The germline V gene encodes CDR1 MNHEY and CDR2 SMNVEV (reference sequence). V lost 2 bases and J lost 4, with 20 bases in between. The CDR3 runs 17 residues. This chain's CDR3 is CASSLPTPGGRRYGYTF. CDR3 DNA: TGTGCCAGCAGTTTACCCACGCCGGGGGGGCGGCGCTATGGCTACACCTTC.

The chain joins TRBV5-1 to TRBJ2-7, with 9 bases fitting TRBD1. Germline V gene sequence: CDR1 SGHRS, CDR2 YFSETQ. Losses at the gene ends were 2 bases for V and 3 bases for J; bases not matched to a gene: 3. CDR3 length equals 14 residues. The CDR3 sequence: CASSLQGAVYEQYF. DNA of the CDR3: TGCGCCAGCAGCTTACAGGGGGCAGTCTACGAGCAGTACTTC.

V usage is TRBV4-3 and J usage is TRBJ1-3, with D perhaps TRBD1 (6 bases). This CDR3 contains 16 residues. Germline CDR1 is LGHNA and CDR2 is YSLEER. V lost 5 bases to trimming and J lost 4 bases, with 18 bases between them. As DNA, the CDR3 is TGCGCCAGCAGCGTCCAACTCCGGGACACCGGAAACACCATATATTTT. Translated: CASSVQLRDTGNTIYF.

The chain has TRBV18 and TRBJ2-3, with a tentative D call TRBD2 (5 bases). The CDR3 consists of 13 residues. Trimming removed 1 base from V and 4 bases from J, with 6 bases in between. In germline, CDR1 is KGHSH, CDR2 LQKENI. CDR3 residues: CASSPLRADTQYF. The CDR3 nucleotides are TGTGCCAGCTCACCACTGAGGGCAGATACGCAGTATTTT.

This clone has just a few counts. The chain employs TRBV9 and TRBJ2-7; D perhaps matches TRBD2 (7 bases). Trimming cost V 4 bases and J 1 base, with 18 bases left between them. This CDR3 spans 16 amino acids. The germline gives CDR1 SGDLS, CDR2 YYNGEE. CDR3 bases: TGTGCCAGCAGCCCCGAGGGGGGGACGCTTTCCTACGAGCAGTACTTC. Its translation is CASSPEGGTLSYEQYF. Variable domain in full (rest from reference TRBV9 and TRBJ2-7): DSGVTQTPKHLITATGQRVTLRCSPRSGDLSVYWYQQSLDQGLQFLIQYYNGEERAKGNILERFSAQQFPDLHSELNLSSLELGDSALYFCASSPEGGTLSYEQYFGPGTRLTVT.

The chain joins TRBV15 to TRBJ2-7; 9 bases match TRBD1. V trimming: 4 bases; J trimming: 5 bases; junction bases outside the gene matches: 3. The CDR3 consists of 13 residues. The germline gives CDR1 LNHNV, CDR2 YYDKDF (reference sequence). The CDR3 DNA reads as TGTGCCACCAGCACAGGGACAGGGAACGAGCAGTACTTC. Its protein product is CATSTGTGNEQYF.

The chain employs TRBV24-1 and TRBJ1-2, with TRBD1 matching 8 bases. In germline, CDR1 is KGHDR, CDR2 SFDVKD. With 7 bases clipped from V and 3 bases from J, the junction kept 24 bases outside the gene matches. This CDR3 region has 20 residues. Written as DNA, the CDR3 is TGTGCCACCAGCGCCTCTTCGGACACCCGCACAGGGGGAAGGGACTATGGCTACACCTTC. Translating gives CATSASSDTRTGGRDYGYTF.

The chain couples TRBV10-3 to TRBJ1-2; D might be TRBD1 (5 bases). The CDR3 sequence is 13 residues long. V was cut by 5 bases and J by 3 bases, with 10 bases left in between. CDR1 is ENHRY, CDR2 SYGVKD, per germline. CDR3 amino acids: CAISLRGDYGYTF. For the CDR3, the DNA is TGTGCCATCAGTCTTCGGGGGGACTATGGCTACACCTTC.

The chain uses TRBV11-2 and TRBJ2-7; a possible D gene is TRBD1 (6 bases). The CDR3 is 16 residues long. V was clipped by 5 bases and J by 0 bases, with 17 bases between them. The germline V gene has CDR1 SGHAT and CDR2 FQNNGV. CDR3 in amino acids: CASSITGFPSSYEQYF. DNA of the CDR3: TGTGCCAGCAGCATAACAGGGTTCCCTAGCTCCTACGAGCAGTACTTC. Using reference TRBV11-2 and TRBJ2-7 for the parts outside the CDR3, the full variable domain is EAGVAQSPRYKIIEKRQSVAFWCNPISGHATLYWYQQILGQGPKLLIQFQNNGVVDDSQLPKDRFSAERLKGVDSTLKIQPAKLEDSAVYLCASSITGFPSSYEQYFGPGTRLTVT.

The gene calls are TRBV6-1 and TRBJ1-2, with 11 positions matching TRBD1. This CDR3 has 16 residues. V lost 1 base, J lost 5 bases, and 6 bases stayed unmatched. Looked up from germline, CDR1 is MNHNS and CDR2 is SASEGT. CDR3 DNA: TGTGCCAGCAGTGAAGATTGGGGGACAGGGGGGTATGGCTACACCTTC. It is translated as CASSEDWGTGGYGYTF.

V usage is TRBV9 and J usage is TRBJ1-5; TRBD1 matches at 7 bases. Germline trimming cut 3 bases from V and 1 base from J; bases unmatched to any gene: 7. Looked up from germline, CDR1 is SGDLS and CDR2 is YYNGEE. CDR3 length equals 16 residues. The CDR3 nucleotides read TGTGCCAGCAGCGAGGGGTCAGGGGGGAGCAATCAGCCCCAGCATTTT. Residues: CASSEGSGGSNQPQHF.

The count of this clone is one. The rearrangement uses TRBV2 and TRBJ1-4, with D maybe TRBD1 (6 bases). Germline V gene data show CDR1 as SNHLY and CDR2 as FYNNEI. The CDR3 runs 13 residues. Trimming shortened V by 5 bases and J by 8 bases, and 12 bases separated the two germline ends. The CDR3 coding sequence is TGTGCCAGCAGTTCACAGGGTGCGGAAAAACTGTTTTTT. It encodes CASSSQGAEKLFF.

The J gene is TRBJ2-2, the V gene TRBV5-1, with D unresolved. CDR1 SGHRS and CDR2 YFSETQ come from the germline V gene. The CDR3 spans 13 residues. Trimming removed 4 bases at V and 2 bases at J, with 6 bases between. The CDR3 region has the DNA TGCGCCAGCAGCGCAGATAACACCGGGGAGCTGTTTTTT. This sequence encodes CASSADNTGELFF. Full variable domain (remainder filled in from reference TRBV5-1 and TRBJ2-2): KAGVTQTPRYLIKTRGQQVTLSCSPISGHRSVSWYQQTPGQGLQFLFEYFSETQRNKGNFPGRFSGRQFSNSRSEMNVSTLELGDSALYLCASSADNTGELFFGEGSRLTVL.

The chain has TRBV10-3 and TRBJ1-2; 9 bases match TRBD1. J lost 3 bases, V lost 7 bases, and 6 bases had no gene match. Germline CDR1 is ENHRY and CDR2 is SYGVKD. The CDR3 spans 14 residues. The chain's CDR3 is CAINDRGGDYGYTF. The CDR3 region has the DNA TGTGCCATCAACGACAGGGGGGGAGACTATGGCTACACCTTC.

The gene calls are TRBV10-3 and TRBJ1-1, with TRBD1 matching 8 bases. The CDR3 is 14 residues long. V was clipped by 8 bases and J by 1 base; unmatched bases: 6. The germline V gene encodes CDR1 ENHRY and CDR2 SYGVKD. CDR3 bases: TGTGCCATCGGATCCGGGACAGGGAACACTGAAGCTTTCTTT. It is translated as CAIGSGTGNTEAFF.

This clone was observed a handful of times. The chain combines TRBV5-1 with TRBJ2-7, with D perhaps TRBD2 (5 bases). V was clipped by 4 bases and J by 5 bases, with 19 bases between them. The CDR3 totals 15 residues. Germline lookup yields CDR1 SGHRS and CDR2 YFSETQ. The CDR3 DNA is TGCGCCAGCAGCCCCTCGGGATTGCAGGCCCACGAGCAGTACTTC. Its protein is CASSPSGLQAHEQYF.

The V and J genes are TRBV3-1 (or the pseudogene TRBV3-2) and TRBJ1-2; 8 bases match TRBD1. V gave up 1 base and J gave up 4 bases; unmatched junction bases: 5. The length of the CDR3 is 15 residues. The germline V gene has CDR1 LGHDT and CDR2 YNNKEL (reference sequence). The CDR3 sequence is CASSQVTGGSYGYTF. CDR3 coding DNA: TGTGCCAGCAGCCAAGTTACAGGGGGATCCTATGGCTACACCTTC.

V gene TRBV7-3 combines with J gene TRBJ2-7; tentative D call: TRBD1 (6 bases). CDR3 length: 13 residues. The germline gives CDR1 SGHTA, CDR2 FQGTGA. V was pared by 1 base and J by 8 bases, with 12 bases between. CDR3: CASSLNPGVQQYF. DNA for the CDR3: TGTGCCAGCAGCTTAAATCCAGGGGTTCAGCAGTACTTC.

The rearrangement uses TRBV7-9 and TRBJ1-2; 7 bases line up with TRBD1. Losses at the gene ends were 5 bases for V and 7 bases for J; bases not matched to a gene: 10. The CDR3 consists of 14 residues. CDR1 and CDR2 (germline): SEHNR, FQNEAQ (reference sequence). The CDR3 region has the DNA TGTGCCAGCAGCACGGGACAGTACGCGAGTGGCTACACCTTC. As protein: CASSTGQYASGYTF.

This clone was seen a handful of times. The V call is TRBV5-1, the J call TRBJ1-4; D gene unclear. CDR1 and CDR2 (germline): SGHRS, YFSETQ. V was cut by 5 bases and J by 3 bases, with 14 bases left in between. The CDR3 extends over 15 amino acids. The CDR3 nucleotides read TGCGCCAGCAGTGTGATAATAACGGCTAATGAAAAACTGTTTTTT. This translates into CASSVIITANEKLFF.

The chain employs TRBV4-3 and TRBJ2-7; TRBD2 agrees at 7 bases. J gave up 4 bases and V 1 base, and 4 bases lay outside the gene matches. The CDR3 is 14 residues long. Germline V CDR1 and CDR2: LGHNA, YSLEER. This CDR3 reads CASSQGSRGYEQYF. The CDR3 region has the DNA TGCGCCAGCAGCCAAGGTTCGCGGGGGTACGAGCAGTACTTC.

CDR3 DNA: TGTGCCATCACCGCAGGAATACATGGCTACACCTTC. This translates into CAITAGIHGYTF. The chain recombines TRBV10-3 with TRBJ1-2; no clear D gene. Germline V lookup: CDR1 ENHRY, CDR2 SYGVKD. V was clipped by 7 bases and J by 6 bases, with 12 bases between them. The CDR3 length is 12 residues.

This clone was detected once. This sequence joins TRBV6-6 and TRBJ2-2; no reliable D call. With 6 bases removed from V and 3 bases from J, the gap between germline ends came to 8 bases. The CDR3 loop spans 13 amino acids. CDR1 and CDR2 from the germline V gene are MNHNY and SVGAGI (reference sequence). The DNA of the CDR3 is TGTGCCAGCAGCCGCACGGACACCGGGGAGCTGTTTTTT. It codes for CASSRTDTGELFF.

The chain has TRBV5-5 and TRBJ1-3, with 9 bases lining up with TRBD1. The length of the CDR3 is 18 residues. V lost 4 bases to trimming and J lost 2 bases; unmatched junction nucleotides: 13. Germline values: CDR1 SGHKS, CDR2 YYEKEE (reference sequence). The CDR3 coding sequence is TGTGCCAGCAGCCTGAGCGCCGGGACAGGGCTAACTGGAAACACCATATATTTT. It codes for CASSLSAGTGLTGNTIYF.

The sample holds one count of this clone. The chain joins TRBV9 to TRBJ1-2; no clear D gene. The germline gives CDR1 SGDLS, CDR2 YYNGEE. V lost 3 bases and J 5 bases, leaving 14 bases between the germline ends. The CDR3 is 14 residues long. Written as DNA, the CDR3 is TGTGCCAGCAGCGCCCGTCGGGAGCCTTATGGCTACACCTTC. It codes for CASSARREPYGYTF.